Shown below are 29 T cell receptor beta chains from a single sample sequenced in a study of early T cells in non-severe SARS-CoV-2 infection. MiXCR, applied by TCRdb to the 5' RACE reads, yields one record per CDR3 protein. This table holds tens of thousands of distinct CDR3 sequences, over 9.5% found once. The sample in question was whole blood, obtained at baseline. Source of these receptors: an adult who was a healthcare worker with PCR-confirmed SARS-CoV-2 infection or an uninfected control (not recorded which).

The chain uses TRBV20-1 and TRBJ2-5; D is unclear. The germline CDR1 and CDR2 sequences are DFQATT and SNEGSKA (reference sequence). This CDR3 spans 11 amino acids. V was trimmed by 4 bases and J by 0 bases, leaving 3 bases between them. The CDR3 bases are TGCAGTGCTACGCACCAAGAGACCCAGTACTTC. Its translation: CSATHQETQYF.

In this sample, this clonotype turned up many times. The chain has TRBV5-1 and TRBJ2-1; no reliable D call. Germline V gene sequence: CDR1 SGHRS, CDR2 YFSETQ. V lost 0 bases and J 2 bases, leaving 9 bases between the germline ends. The CDR3 loop spans 15 amino acids. The CDR3 is CASSLGSPAYNEQFF. DNA of the CDR3: TGCGCCAGCAGCTTGGGTTCTCCAGCCTACAATGAGCAGTTCTTC.

Only a few counts were recorded for this clonotype. The chain employs TRBV19 and TRBJ2-2; 8 nucleotides agree with TRBD1. With V trimmed by 6 bases and J by 8 bases, 2 bases remained unmatched. CDR1 is LNHDA and CDR2 is SQIVND in the germline V gene (reference sequence). CDR3 length equals 12 residues. This CDR3 reads CASRQGAGELFF. The DNA of the CDR3 is TGTGCCAGTAGGCAGGGGGCTGGGGAGCTGTTTTTT.

This clonotype was seen repeatedly, ten times or more. The rearrangement uses TRBV7-8 and TRBJ2-7; 9 nucleotides line up with TRBD2. V was pared by 6 bases and J by 2 bases, with 11 bases of the junction left unmatched. The germline V gene has CDR1 SGHVS and CDR2 FQNEAQ. This CDR3 is 16 amino acids long. The DNA of the CDR3 is TGTGCCAGCAGGGCAGCGGGGGCTAGCGGGGCCTACGAGCAGTACTTC. Its translation is CASRAAGASGAYEQYF.

This clonotype was counted ten times or more. The chain recombines TRBV10-3 with TRBJ2-7; TRBD2 aligns across 14 bases. Germline trimming cut 5 bases from V and 3 bases from J; bases unmatched to any gene: 15. The CDR3 has 19 amino acids. Per germline, CDR1 ENHRY and CDR2 SYGVKD. Here the CDR3 reads CAISQPGLAGVREYYEQYF. DNA for the CDR3: TGTGCCATCAGTCAACCGGGACTAGCGGGAGTAAGGGAGTACTACGAGCAGTACTTC.

This clonotype has a count of ten or more. The J gene is TRBJ2-1, the V gene TRBV3-1; D unresolved. The CDR3 runs 14 residues. In germline, CDR1 is LGHDT, CDR2 YNNKEL (reference sequence). Deletions cut 3 bases from V and 8 bases from J, with 14 bases between. CDR3 residues: CASSHRQLTDEQFF. CDR3 nucleotide sequence: TGTGCCAGCAGCCACCGACAACTAACCGATGAGCAGTTCTTC.

This clonotype occurred a few times. The chain employs TRBV6-6 and TRBJ2-5, with TRBD1 matching over 10 bases. The CDR3 loop spans 14 amino acids. Germline V gene sequence: CDR1 MNHNY, CDR2 SVGAGI (reference sequence). J was trimmed by 5 bases and V by 7 bases; bases with no gene match: 7. CDR3 in DNA: TGTGCCAGCACCATGACAGGGGGCTTTGAGACCCAGTACTTC. Translating gives CASTMTGGFETQYF.

Here the CDR3 DNA reads TGCAGTGTGAGCCCCTCGAGGGCTAATTCACCCCTCCACTTT. Amino acids: CSVSPSRANSPLHF. V usage is TRBV20-1 and J usage is TRBJ1-6; no clear D gene. Germline V gives CDR1 DFQATT, CDR2 SNEGSKA (reference sequence). The germline V and J ends were trimmed by 7 bases and 6 bases, with 16 bases remaining between them. The CDR3 spans 14 residues.

This clonotype was found a few times. The rearrangement uses TRBV12-3 or TRBV12-4 and TRBJ2-1; D is possibly TRBD1 (5 bases). There are 13 residues in the CDR3. Trimming stripped 7 bases from V and 7 bases from J, with 14 bases between. For the CDR3, the DNA is TGTGCCAGCACCCCGACAGATCCGAATGAGCAGTTCTTC. It translates to CASTPTDPNEQFF.

The V gene is TRBV10-1, the J gene TRBJ2-2; D gene unclear. Per germline, CDR1 WNHNN and CDR2 SYGVQD (reference sequence). V lost 6 bases to trimming and J lost 6 bases, with 14 bases between them. This CDR3 has 14 residues. This CDR3 reads CASSGLKDAGELFF. The CDR3 coding sequence is TGCGCCAGCAGCGGCCTGAAAGACGCCGGGGAGCTGTTTTTT.

V is TRBV4-1 and J is TRBJ1-1, with TRBD1 matching over 11 bases. J lost 4 bases, V lost 2 bases, and 6 bases had no gene match. This CDR3 is built from 16 residues. Germline CDR1 reads MGHRA; CDR2 reads YSYEKL. CDR3 region: CASSQPGTGGSTEAFF. As DNA, the CDR3 is TGCGCCAGCAGCCAACCCGGGACAGGGGGAAGCACTGAAGCTTTCTTT.

This clonotype has only a few counts. This rearrangement joins TRBV5-4 to TRBJ2-2; D is possibly TRBD1 (6 bases). Trimming removed 0 bases from V and 5 bases from J, with 11 bases in between. Germline lookup yields CDR1 SGHNT and CDR2 YYREEE (reference sequence). CDR3 size: 15 residues. The CDR3 DNA is TGTGCCAGCAGCTTGGACAGGGCGGTAACCGGGGAGCTGTTTTTT. This codes for CASSLDRAVTGELFF.

The table lists this clonotype with a few counts. The chain is built from TRBV27 and TRBJ1-1, with a tentative D call TRBD1 (5 bases). This CDR3 is built from 15 residues. V lost 6 bases to trimming and J lost 5 bases, with 19 bases between them. The germline V gene has CDR1 MNHEY and CDR2 SMNVEV (reference sequence). The CDR3 region has the DNA TGTGCCAGCAGGGTTTCTCGGGGCCAAACGACTGAAGCTTTCTTT. Its translation: CASRVSRGQTTEAFF.

The chain has TRBV5-1 and TRBJ2-6, with D uncertain. This CDR3 comprises 17 residues. The germline V gene has CDR1 SGHRS and CDR2 YFSETQ. V gave up 0 bases and J gave up 0 bases, with 10 bases separating them. This CDR3 is CASSLDGSTSGANVLTF. CDR3 coding DNA: TGCGCCAGCAGCTTGGATGGAAGTACCTCTGGGGCCAACGTCCTGACTTTC.

The rearrangement links TRBV6-6 to TRBJ2-2; 9 bases match TRBD1. Trimming cost V 2 bases and J 3 bases; bases outside gene matches: 1. The CDR3 contains 15 residues. Per germline, CDR1 MNHNY and CDR2 SVGAGI (reference sequence). The CDR3 DNA sequence: TGTGCCAGCAGTTACGGGACAGGGTACACCGGGGAGCTGTTTTTT. It specifies CASSYGTGYTGELFF.

This clonotype was seen at least ten times. V is TRBV12-3 or TRBV12-4 and J is TRBJ2-2, with TRBD1 as a possible D gene (6 bases). Trimming removed 1 base from V and 4 bases from J, with 10 bases in between. The CDR3 sequence is 15 residues long. The CDR3 protein is CASSLGRGGTGELFF. CDR3 nucleotide sequence: TGTGCCAGCAGTTTAGGCAGGGGTGGCACCGGGGAGCTGTTTTTT.

In its sample, this clonotype was seen many times. The gene calls are TRBV4-2 and TRBJ2-1; tentative D call: TRBD1 (5 bases). The CDR3 length is 15 residues. Per germline, CDR1 LGHNA and CDR2 YNFKEQ. V gave up 1 base and J gave up 3 bases, with 10 bases separating them. The CDR3 bases are TGTGCCAGCAGCCAAGGAGAAGGGGACTACAATGAGCAGTTCTTC. This translates into CASSQGEGDYNEQFF.

V usage is TRBV10-2 and J usage is TRBJ2-5, with 14 positions matching TRBD2. V was pared by 6 bases and J by 3 bases, with 0 bases of the junction left unmatched. CDR3 size: 14 residues. Looked up from germline, CDR1 is WSHSY and CDR2 is SAAADI. The CDR3 loop is CASRGLAGEETQYF. The CDR3 nucleotides read TGCGCCAGCAGGGGACTAGCGGGAGAAGAGACCCAGTACTTC.

This clonotype was counted ten times or more. The chain combines TRBV5-1 with TRBJ2-7; TRBD2 might be the D (6 bases). V lost 0 bases and J lost 3, with 10 bases in between. Germline V gene data show CDR1 as SGHRS and CDR2 as YFSETQ. The CDR3 covers 14 residues. The CDR3 protein is CASSLELGGYEQYF. DNA for the CDR3: TGCGCCAGCAGCTTGGAACTGGGGGGCTACGAGCAGTACTTC. The full variable domain, its missing parts supplied by reference TRBV5-1 and TRBJ2-7, is KAGVTQTPRYLIKTRGQQVTLSCSPISGHRSVSWYQQTPGQGLQFLFEYFSETQRNKGNFPGRFSGRQFSNSRSEMNVSTLELGDSALYLCASSLELGGYEQYFGPGTRLTVT.

This clonotype has at least ten counts. DNA for the CDR3: TGCAGCGTCGCCGCGGGGAGCTCCTACAATGAGCAGTTCTTC. It yields the protein CSVAAGSSYNEQFF. The chain carries TRBV29-1 and TRBJ2-1, with D perhaps TRBD2 (6 bases). The CDR3 is 14 residues long. The V and J ends lost 6 bases and 0 bases respectively, with 12 bases between them. Germline V gene lookup returns CDR1 SQVTM and CDR2 ANQGSEA.

This clonotype was found a few times. The chain carries TRBV30 and TRBJ2-3; D unclear. Per germline, CDR1 GTSNPN and CDR2 SVGIG (reference sequence). This CDR3 spans 12 amino acids. V lost 5 bases and J 4 bases, leaving 10 bases between the germline ends. CDR3 sequence reads: CAWALDPDTQYF. In DNA, the CDR3 is TGTGCCTGGGCCCTAGACCCAGATACGCAGTATTTT.

This clonotype was seen a few times. V gene TRBV30 combines with J gene TRBJ2-1; 8 bases align to TRBD2. The V gene end was trimmed by 4 bases and the J gene end by 10 bases; junction bases not matched to a gene: 12. The CDR3 extends over 14 amino acids. The germline V gene encodes CDR1 GTSNPN and CDR2 SVGIG (reference sequence). CDR3 residues: CAWKMLAGLGEQFF. For the CDR3, the DNA is TGTGCCTGGAAGATGTTAGCGGGGCTAGGGGAGCAGTTCTTC.

The chain links TRBV10-3 to TRBJ1-6; 7 nucleotides match TRBD1. The CDR3 contains 14 residues. Germline V lookup: CDR1 ENHRY, CDR2 SYGVKD. Trimming took 5 bases from V and 8 from J; bases not matched to a gene: 6. The CDR3 is CAISNRDSYSPLHF. The CDR3, as DNA: TGTGCCATCAGTAACCGGGACAGCTATTCACCCCTCCACTTT.

The J gene is TRBJ1-1, the V gene TRBV28; D gene unclear. Germline CDR1 and CDR2: MDHEN and SYDVKM. With 8 bases removed from V and 3 bases from J, the gap between germline ends came to 10 bases. CDR3 length: 12 amino acids. CDR3 amino acids: CASAGGYTEAFF. In DNA form, the CDR3 reads TGTGCCAGCGCGGGAGGCTACACTGAAGCTTTCTTT. Filled out from reference TRBV28 and TRBJ1-1, the complete variable domain reads DVKVTQSSRYLVKRTGEKVFLECVQDMDHENMFWYRQDPGLGLRLIYFSYDVKMKEKGDIPEGYSVSREKKERFSLILESASTNQTSMYLCASAGGYTEAFFGQGTRLTVV.

This clonotype is hyperexpanded within its sample. This chain joins TRBV14 and TRBJ2-7; D might be TRBD1 (6 bases). The V end was cut by 4 bases, the J end by 7 bases, with 11 bases between. Germline assignment: CDR1 SGHDN and CDR2 FVKESK. This CDR3 comprises 12 residues. Written as DNA, the CDR3 is TGTGCCAGCAGCCCCAGGGGTTTGGAGCAGTACTTC. Its translation is CASSPRGLEQYF.

The table lists this clonotype with many counts. The chain combines TRBV5-4 with TRBJ2-1, with 13 positions matching TRBD2. There are 16 residues in the CDR3. The V gene end was trimmed by 4 bases and the J gene end by 5 bases; junction bases not matched to a gene: 6. The V gene's germline CDR1 is SGHNT and CDR2 YYREEE (reference sequence). The CDR3 DNA reads TGTGCCAGCAGCCCCTGGGGGACTAGCGGGAACAATGAGCAGTTCTTC. Protein product: CASSPWGTSGNNEQFF.

This clonotype has just a few counts. The V gene is TRBV7-2, the J gene TRBJ1-1; perhaps TRBD1 as D (6 bases). Germline V gene data show CDR1 as SGHTA and CDR2 as FQGNSA. The V gene lost 2 bases and the J gene lost 5 bases, with 9 bases spanning the gap. The CDR3 is made up of 13 amino acids. This CDR3 reads CASSLTGLTEAFF. CDR3 nucleotides: TGTGCCAGCAGCTTAACAGGGCTTACTGAAGCTTTCTTT. The entire variable domain, with the rest obtained from reference TRBV7-2 and TRBJ1-1, is as follows: GAGVSQSPSNKVTEKGKDVELRCDPISGHTALYWYRQSLGQGLEFLIYFQGNSAPDKSGLPSDRFSAERTGGSVSTLTIQRTQQEDSAVYLCASSLTGLTEAFFGQGTRLTVV.

The sample holds many counts of this clonotype. The genes are TRBV20-1 and TRBJ2-5, with 13 bases matching TRBD2. Germline-derived CDR1 and CDR2 are DFQATT and SNEGSKA (reference sequence). The J segment lost 1 base and the V segment lost 3 bases, leaving 11 bases of the junction unmatched. CDR3 size: 18 residues. The DNA for the CDR3 is TGCAGTGCTAGGCCCGTACCCGGGACTAGCGGGGCCCAAGAGACCCAGTACTTC. This codes for CSARPVPGTSGAQETQYF.

This chain links TRBV28 with TRBJ1-6; possibly TRBD1 for D (6 bases). This CDR3 has 13 amino acids. In germline, CDR1 is MDHEN, CDR2 SYDVKM. V lost 6 bases and J lost 9, with 12 bases in between. CDR3 DNA sequence: TGTGCCAGCAGGTACAGGGTTAGTTCACCCCTCCACTTT. Amino acid sequence: CASRYRVSSPLHF.